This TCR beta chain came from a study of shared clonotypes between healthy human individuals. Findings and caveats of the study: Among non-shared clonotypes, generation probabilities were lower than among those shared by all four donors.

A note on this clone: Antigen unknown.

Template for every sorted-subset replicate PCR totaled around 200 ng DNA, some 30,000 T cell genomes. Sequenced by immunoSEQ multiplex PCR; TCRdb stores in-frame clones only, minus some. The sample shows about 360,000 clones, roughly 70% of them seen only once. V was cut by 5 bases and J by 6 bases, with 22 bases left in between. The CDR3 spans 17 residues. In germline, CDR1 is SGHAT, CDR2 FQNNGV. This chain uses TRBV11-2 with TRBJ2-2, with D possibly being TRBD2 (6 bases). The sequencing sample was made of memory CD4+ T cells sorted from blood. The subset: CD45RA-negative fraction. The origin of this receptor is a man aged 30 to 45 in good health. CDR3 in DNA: TGTGCCAGCAGCCTACCAGAGGGACTCCATCCATCCGGGGAGCTGTTTTTT. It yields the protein CASSLPEGLHPSGELFF.